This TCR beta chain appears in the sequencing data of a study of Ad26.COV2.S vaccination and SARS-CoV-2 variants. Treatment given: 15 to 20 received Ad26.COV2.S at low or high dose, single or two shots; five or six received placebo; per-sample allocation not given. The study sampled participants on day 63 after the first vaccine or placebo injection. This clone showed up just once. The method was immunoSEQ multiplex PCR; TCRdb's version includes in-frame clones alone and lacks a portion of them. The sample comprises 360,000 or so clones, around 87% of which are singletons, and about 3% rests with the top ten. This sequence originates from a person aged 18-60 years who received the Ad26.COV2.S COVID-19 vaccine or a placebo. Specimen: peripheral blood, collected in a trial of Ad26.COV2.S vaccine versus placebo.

The CDR3: CASSPAGGFTGELFF. The CDR3 DNA is TGTGCCAGCAGCCCAGCGGGGGGATTCACCGGGGAGCTGTTTTTT. The gene calls are TRBV6-5 and TRBJ2-2; 9 nucleotides line up with TRBD2. Trimming took 6 bases from V and 4 from J; bases not matched to a gene: 6. CDR1 MNHEY and CDR2 SVGAGI come from the germline V gene. The CDR3 is 15 amino acids.